The subject of this entry is one T cell receptor beta chain. Its antigen is still unknown. The data stem from a study of shared clonotypes between healthy human individuals. As for the study in general: Serving as donors were two women and three men, whose ages spanned 18 to 49. Broader study findings: Depth was large, yet rarefaction showed that sorted-subset sequencing was incomplete. Naive subsets typically showed greater estimated richness than memory subsets.

The CDR3 has 15 amino acids. CDR1 and CDR2 (germline): LNHNV, YYDKDF (reference sequence). Trimming pared 1 base from V and 10 bases from J, leaving 16 bases between. Evenly divided among several immunoSEQ plates was the genomic DNA of each subset. Sequenced by immunoSEQ multiplex PCR; TCRdb stores in-frame clones only, minus some. The table lists roughly 2.5 million clones, 85% to 95% of them singletons. The sequenced sample consisted of naive CD4+ T cells sorted from blood. Documented subset: CD45RA+ positively selected. This receptor was identified in a man younger than 30 in good health. The chain has TRBV15 and TRBJ1-4, with D perhaps TRBD1 (6 bases). CDR3 protein: CATSRARTAERKLFF. The CDR3 nucleotides are TGTGCCACCAGCAGAGCCCGGACAGCCGAACGAAAACTGTTTTTT.